Listed below are T cell receptor beta chains from one sample, sequenced in a study of early T cells in non-severe SARS-CoV-2 infection. TCRdb used MiXCR to reprocess the 5' RACE reads, holding one entry per CDR3 protein. Of 65,000 to 95,000 distinct CDR3 sequences in the sample, 5% were seen once. The sample here was whole blood, taken at baseline. The receptors come from an adult who was a healthcare worker with PCR-confirmed SARS-CoV-2 infection or an uninfected control (not recorded which). Both conserved end residues are part of each CDR3. D genes are given only for firm matches. Clone size is not always given. Where it is, it says once, few, many or a class for expanded clones.

many	TRBV18	.	15	TRBJ2-7	TGTGCCAGCTCACCGGTCCAGGGCCGTCTTTACGAGCAGTACTTC	CASSPVQGRLYEQYF
many	TRBV12-3/TRBV12-4	.	15	TRBJ2-1	TGTGCCAGTCTCGAGGGTCCGATGACACACAATGAGCAGTTCTTC	CASLEGPMTHNEQFF
many	TRBV18	.	14	TRBJ2-7	TGTGCCAGCTCACCCCGACAGGACTCCTACGAGCAGTACTTC	CASSPRQDSYEQYF
.	TRBV11-3	TRBD2	16	TRBJ2-1	TGTGCCAGCAGCTTAAGTGGACTAGCGACATACAATGAGCAGTTCTTC	CASSLSGLATYNEQFF
.	TRBV7-9	.	17	TRBJ2-7	TGTGCCAGCAGCTCACCCTCTCCAGCGGGCCCGTTCTACGAGCAGTACTTC	CASSSPSPAGPFYEQYF
.	TRBV18	.	14	TRBJ2-2	TGTGCCAGCTCAAGCGACACGTCCACCGGGGAGCTGTTTTTT	CASSSDTSTGELFF
many	TRBV27	TRBD2	15	TRBJ2-1	TGTGCCAGCAGGGGGACTAGCCCTAAATGGTATGAGCAGTTCTTC	CASRGTSPKWYEQFF
few	TRBV28	.	14	TRBJ2-5	TGTGCCAGCACCCTAGCCGGGTCGTGGGAGACCCAGTACTTC	CASTLAGSWETQYF
.	TRBV5-1	.	14	TRBJ2-1	TGCGCCAGCAGCTCTACCATCACTTGGATTGAGCAGTTCTTC	CASSSTITWIEQFF
many	TRBV12-3/TRBV12-4	TRBD1	13	TRBJ2-1	TGTGCCAGCAGTTTAGTTGGTTGGACAGGGATGTTCTTC	CASSLVGWTGMFF
few	TRBV5-4	TRBD1	16	TRBJ2-1	TGTGCCAGCAGCCCGGGGGACAGGCGTTTTTACAATGAGCAGTTCTTC	CASSPGDRRFYNEQFF
many	TRBV6-5	.	14	TRBJ2-1	TGTGCCAGCAGTTTAGCCAATATTTACAATGAGCAGTTCTTC	CASSLANIYNEQFF
many	TRBV27	.	14	TRBJ1-1	TGTGCCAGCAGTTTGGCCACAGGGAAAACTGAAGCTTTCTTT	CASSLATGKTEAFF
many	TRBV4-1	.	14	TRBJ1-1	TGCGCCAGCAGCCAAGATCGTTGGGGCACTGAAGCTTTCTTT	CASSQDRWGTEAFF
.	TRBV20-1	TRBD1	14	TRBJ2-7	TGCAGTGCCCGGGACAGGGGCTATACCTACGAGCAGTACTTC	CSARDRGYTYEQYF
few	TRBV4-1	TRBD2	17	TRBJ2-3	TGCGCCAGCGGCGTAAAGACTAGCGGGGGGAGCACAGATACGCAGTATTTT	CASGVKTSGGSTDTQYF
many	TRBV28	TRBD1	16	TRBJ2-1	TGTGCCAGCAGTAACTTACAGGGGGTTCCCTACAATGAGCAGTTCTTC	CASSNLQGVPYNEQFF
.	TRBV25-1	TRBD1	15	TRBJ1-5	TGTGCCAGCAGTGAATCTCGGCAGGGGGGACAGCCCCAGCATTTT	CASSESRQGGQPQHF
.	TRBV7-6	TRBD2	14	TRBJ2-1	TGTGCCAGCAGGGGACTAGCGGGAGGCAATGAGCAGTTCTTC	CASRGLAGGNEQFF
many	TRBV5-4	TRBD2	18	TRBJ2-7	TGTGCCAGCAGCGTGGGGCCTTCACTAGCGGGAGGTACCTACGAGCAGTACTTC	CASSVGPSLAGGTYEQYF
many	TRBV18	TRBD1	14	TRBJ2-1	TGTGCCAGCTCACGGGACAGGGCTAACAATGAGCAGTTCTTC	CASSRDRANNEQFF
few	TRBV2	.	12	TRBJ2-3	TGTGCCAGCAGGATACGCACAGATACGCAGTATTTT	CASRIRTDTQYF
few	TRBV5-6	.	16	TRBJ1-5	TGTGCCAGCAGCTTGGCGGGGAAGGGGAGCAATCAGCCCCAGCATTTT	CASSLAGKGSNQPQHF
many	TRBV29-1	.	13	TRBJ1-1	TGCAGCGTATGTGTGGGAGAAGGCACTGAAGCTTTCTTT	CSVCVGEGTEAFF
.	TRBV6-2/TRBV6-3	.	15	TRBJ2-7	TGTGCCAGCAGTTTCCTACAGGAAAGCTCCTACGAGCAGTACTTC	CASSFLQESSYEQYF
many	TRBV7-9	.	14	TRBJ1-1	TGTGCCAGCAGCTTAGTAGGTGTGAACACTGAAGCTTTCTTT	CASSLVGVNTEAFF
.	TRBV7-3	TRBD2	16	TRBJ2-1	TGTGCCAGCAGCATTACAGGGACTAGCGGGAGCAATGAGCAGTTCTTC	CASSITGTSGSNEQFF
many	TRBV12-3/TRBV12-4	.	15	TRBJ1-6	TGTGCCAGCAGTGCGCACCGGGACGTGGGTTCACCCCTCCACTTT	CASSAHRDVGSPLHF
few	TRBV5-4	TRBD2	17	TRBJ2-6	TGTGCCAGCAGCTTGGGACCAGCGGGAACTGGGGCCAACGTCCTGACTTTC	CASSLGPAGTGANVLTF
many	TRBV12-3/TRBV12-4	TRBD1	16	TRBJ1-3	TGTGCCAGCACCCGCCGGACAGGGCCTCCGGTAGACACCATATATTTT	CASTRRTGPPVDTIYF
.	TRBV7-9	.	13	TRBJ2-4	TGTGCCAGCTCGGACGGGTTAGAGGGCATTCAGTACTTC	CASSDGLEGIQYF
.	TRBV5-1	TRBD1	17	TRBJ2-5	TGCGCCAGCAGTCGGAGACAGGGCGGTGTACTAAGAGAGACCCAGTACTTC	CASSRRQGGVLRETQYF
many	TRBV7-8	.	13	TRBJ2-5	TGTGCCAGCACCCCTGGACCTGGAGAGACCCAGTACTTC	CASTPGPGETQYF
many	TRBV6-6	.	11	TRBJ1-4	TGTGCCAGCAGTTACTATGAAAAACTGTTTTTT	CASSYYEKLFF
few	TRBV2	.	14	TRBJ2-7	TGTGCCAGCAGTGAAGGCCTAATCCCCTACGAGCAGTACTTC	CASSEGLIPYEQYF
few	TRBV11-2	TRBD1	16	TRBJ2-3	TGTGCCAGCAGTCCGAATAGGGGACAGAGCGGACATACGCAGTATTTT	CASSPNRGQSGHTQYF
many	TRBV29-1	TRBD1	12	TRBJ1-2	TGCAGCGTTGGACAGGGCAGCTATGGCTACACCTTC	CSVGQGSYGYTF
many	TRBV12-3/TRBV12-4	.	17	TRBJ2-1	TGTGCCAGCAGGTCGGAGGGGGTAGCGGCCCTATACAATGAGCAGTTCTTC	CASRSEGVAALYNEQFF
.	TRBV29-1	TRBD1	13	TRBJ2-5	TGCAGCGGAACAGGGGGCGGCGAGGAGACCCAGTACTTC	CSGTGGGEETQYF
many	TRBV20-1	TRBD2	16	TRBJ2-7	TGCAGTTCGAACCCCCCTGCCGGGACTAGCGGCTACGAGCAGTACTTC	CSSNPPAGTSGYEQYF
many	TRBV29-1	.	12	TRBJ2-3	TGCAGCGTTGGGGGGAGCACAGATACGCAGTATTTT	CSVGGSTDTQYF
many	TRBV5-1	TRBD1	16	TRBJ2-2	TGCGCCAGCAGCCCGGGACAGGGGGCTGGATCCGGGGAGCTGTTTTTT	CASSPGQGAGSGELFF
many	TRBV12-3/TRBV12-4	TRBD2	15	TRBJ2-1	TGTGCCAGCAGCCTACTAACTAGCGGCTACAATGAGCAGTTCTTC	CASSLLTSGYNEQFF